Each of the 3 T cell receptor beta chains below was sequenced from the same sample in a study of T cell changes during pregnancy in multiple sclerosis. The assay was immunoSEQ multiplex PCR, and TCRdb's table has in-frame clones only and misses some. The sample includes fewer than 110,000 clones, roughly 92% of them seen just once. The sequencing here drew on peripheral blood, taken after pregnancy. These receptor sequences come from a female donor with multiple sclerosis, enrolled in a pregnancy study.

The chain joins TRBV19 to TRBJ1-1; TRBD1 aligns across 7 bases. This CDR3 is 14 amino acids long. The germline V gene has CDR1 LNHDA and CDR2 SQIVND (reference sequence). J lost 4 bases, V lost 2 bases, and 4 bases had no gene match. The CDR3 DNA is TGTGCCAGTAGTATAAGGGACAGTCGCACTGAAGCTTTCTTT. Protein sequence: CASSIRDSRTEAFF.

The chain has TRBV20-1 and TRBJ2-1; D gene ambiguous. With 4 bases removed from V and 10 bases from J, the gap between germline ends came to 11 bases. Germline-derived CDR1 and CDR2 are DFQATT and SNEGSKA (reference sequence). This CDR3 contains 11 residues. This chain's CDR3 is CSAIDKVEQFF. CDR3 DNA: TGCAGTGCTATTGACAAGGTGGAGCAGTTCTTC.

V gene TRBV4-1 combines with J gene TRBJ2-1, with D tentatively TRBD1 (5 bases). The CDR3 spans 17 residues. The V gene's germline CDR1 is MGHRA and CDR2 YSYEKL. V shed 0 bases and J shed 1 base, with 13 bases lying between them. The CDR3 DNA is TGCGCCAGCAGCCAAGATGGGGCGGATGCTTCCTACAATGAGCAGTTCTTC. Amino acid sequence: CASSQDGADASYNEQFF.